This T cell receptor beta chain was profiled in a study of CD8 T cells in Susac syndrome. Study outcomes and limitations: In its TCR sequencing and HLA analysis, the study acknowledged that the number of individuals was relatively small.

TEMRA cells were FACS-enriched, and CD8+ and CD4+ T cells were isolated negatively. Concerning this clonotype: Its specificity is not known.

Germline V CDR1 and CDR2: KGHSH, LQKENI. This CDR3 spans 17 amino acids. J gave up 5 bases and V 0 bases, and 9 bases lay outside the gene matches. With random hexamers, reverse transcription was performed on about 0.45 to 1 ug of RNA. TCRdb itself ran the immunoSEQ multiplex PCR reads through MiXCR, one entry per CDR3 protein. The sample shows under 200,000 distinct CDR3 sequences, 90% to 95% of them seen only once. This clonotype was sampled from a human donor in good health. Material for sequencing was CD4+ T cells from PBMCs. This chain joins TRBV18 and TRBJ2-1; TRBD1 agrees at 8 bases. CDR3 sequence reads: CASSPPRAGGANNEQFF. In DNA form, the CDR3 reads TGTGCCAGCTCACCACCGAGGGCAGGGGGCGCGAACAATGAGCAGTTCTTC.